Below, 25 T cell receptor beta chains from the same sample are listed, as sequenced in a study of blood T cells in healthy people across ages. Next came a second PCR, run for about 7 to 12 cycles, which used a sample-barcoded 5' primer along with a J-beta primer mix. TCRdb used MiXCR to reprocess the 5' RACE reads, holding one entry per CDR3 protein. The data contain about 640,000 distinct CDR3 sequences, approximately 50% of them singletons. What was sequenced was blood. All receptors derive from a man in his sixties in good health.

The rearrangement joins TRBV6-1 to TRBJ1-5, with D unresolved. Trimming left V 3 bases short and J 3 bases short, with 12 bases between. The V gene's germline CDR1 is MNHNS and CDR2 SASEGT. CDR3 size: 15 residues. The CDR3 here is CASSDSLRANQPQHF. The CDR3 bases are TGTGCCAGCAGTGATTCCCTACGAGCCAATCAGCCCCAGCATTTT.

This chain links TRBV28 with TRBJ2-4, with TRBD2 matching over 7 bases. The germline V gene has CDR1 MDHEN and CDR2 SYDVKM. V was clipped by 6 bases and J by 5 bases; unmatched bases: 7. This CDR3 has 14 amino acids. The CDR3, as DNA: TGTGCCAGCAGCAAGGGAGGGCCGCAAAACATTCAGTACTTC. Translation: CASSKGGPQNIQYF.

In its sample, this clonotype was seen a few times. V usage is TRBV20-1 and J usage is TRBJ2-1; D remains ambiguous. Deletions cut 3 bases from V and 4 bases from J, with 10 bases between. This CDR3 contains 13 residues. Germline V lookup: CDR1 DFQATT, CDR2 SNEGSKA (reference sequence). In nucleotides, the CDR3 is TGCAGTGCTAGTGGGGTGCGGTACAATGAGCAGTTCTTC. Translating it yields CSASGVRYNEQFF.

This chain uses TRBV2 with TRBJ1-2; no clear D. CDR3 length equals 16 residues. From germline, CDR1 is SNHLY and CDR2 FYNNEI. Trimming removed 4 bases at V and 0 bases at J, with 15 bases between. The CDR3 nucleotides read TGTGCCAGCAGTGTAATTCGGATGGCAGCTAACTATGGCTACACCTTC. It yields the protein CASSVIRMAANYGYTF.

The chain has TRBV20-1 and TRBJ2-1; D might be TRBD1 (5 bases). The germline CDR1 and CDR2 sequences are DFQATT and SNEGSKA (reference sequence). Trimming left V 1 base short and J 9 bases short, with 19 bases between. There are 15 residues in the CDR3. The CDR3 DNA sequence: TGCAGTGCTAGAGCCGTCCGTCCTAGGGGCAGTGAGCAGTTCTTC. Its translation: CSARAVRPRGSEQFF.

This clonotype was seen many times. The chain is built from TRBV10-3 and TRBJ1-4; D is perhaps TRBD1 (5 bases). The CDR3 sequence is 19 residues long. The ends were cut back, 2 bases at V and 2 bases at J, with 21 bases in the middle. CDR1 is ENHRY and CDR2 is SYGVKD in the germline V gene. The CDR3: CAISENGAGIGATNEKLFF. In DNA, the CDR3 is TGTGCCATCAGTGAGAATGGGGCAGGGATCGGTGCCACTAATGAAAAACTGTTTTTT.

This clonotype is a singleton in its sample. The V and J genes are TRBV21-1 and TRBJ1-5; the table's D call, TRBD1, was not checked against the DNA. TRBV21-1 is a pseudogene segment. The CDR3 length is 14 residues. The CDR3 protein is CASSRGDSNQPQHF. In DNA, the CDR3 is TGTGCCAGCAGCAGGGGGGATAGCAATCAGCCCCAGCATTTT.

The V gene is TRBV28, the J gene TRBJ1-1; 9 bases line up with TRBD1. CDR3 size: 15 residues. Trimming took 4 bases from V and 3 from J; bases not matched to a gene: 6. CDR1 MDHEN and CDR2 SYDVKM come from the germline V gene. The chain's CDR3 is CASSSPTGGYTEAFF. In DNA form, the CDR3 reads TGTGCCAGCAGTTCCCCGACAGGGGGGTACACTGAAGCTTTCTTT.

This clonotype was detected only a few times. The gene calls are TRBV5-1 and TRBJ2-2; D is unresolved. Germline loops: CDR1 SGHRS, CDR2 YFSETQ. The CDR3 length is 15 residues. V lost 0 bases to trimming and J lost 0 bases, with 6 bases between them. CDR3 nucleotides: TGCGCCAGCAGCTTGGACATAGCGAACACCGGGGAGCTGTTTTTT. Protein product: CASSLDIANTGELFF.

This clonotype has just a few counts. One junction end disagrees with the germline gene, perhaps due to a read error. The chain carries TRBV5-1 and TRBJ2-5; the D gene is possibly TRBD1 (5 bases). The V gene's germline CDR1 is SGHRS and CDR2 YFSETQ. CDR3 length equals 13 residues. The CDR3 DNA reads as TGTGCCAGCCGATCAGGGTTCCAAGAGACCCAGTACTTC. Translating it yields CASRSGFQETQYF.

The chain joins TRBV2 to TRBJ2-7; possibly TRBD1 for D (6 bases). This CDR3 comprises 15 residues. The V end lost 2 bases, the J end lost 1 base, and 12 bases lay between the germline ends. The germline V gene has CDR1 SNHLY and CDR2 FYNNEI. The CDR3 loop reads CASSEWQGSSYEQYF. The CDR3 DNA reads TGTGCCAGCAGTGAATGGCAGGGGTCTTCCTACGAGCAGTACTTC.

The chain carries TRBV11-2 and TRBJ1-4; weak D call: TRBD1 (6 bases). CDR1 and CDR2 from the germline V gene are SGHAT and FQNNGV. Trimming cost V 6 bases and J 8 bases, with 13 bases left between them. The CDR3 has 13 residues. CDR3 DNA sequence: TGTGCCAGCAGTGGCAGAGGGGGAGAAAAACTGTTTTTT. Protein sequence: CASSGRGGEKLFF.

The CDR3 reads CASSQEWVGTEAFF. CDR3 sequence (DNA): TGCGCCAGCAGCCAAGAGTGGGTGGGCACTGAAGCTTTCTTT. The gene calls are TRBV4-1 and TRBJ1-1; D unclear. CDR3 length: 14 residues. In germline, CDR1 is MGHRA, CDR2 YSYEKL. With 0 bases removed from V and 4 bases from J, the gap between germline ends came to 9 bases.

CDR3 loop: CSAGGYYNSPLHF. The DNA of the CDR3 is TGCAGTGCGGGGGGCTACTATAATTCACCCCTCCACTTT. The chain carries TRBV20-1 and TRBJ1-6; D is perhaps TRBD1 (6 bases). This CDR3 has 13 residues. Trimming removed 6 bases from V and 3 bases from J, with 9 bases in between. The V gene's germline CDR1 is DFQATT and CDR2 SNEGSKA (reference sequence).

The chain uses TRBV20-1 and TRBJ2-1, with D perhaps assigned TRBD1 or TRBD2 (5 bases each). Germline CDR1 and CDR2: DFQATT and SNEGSKA (reference sequence). Trimming took 2 bases from V and 6 from J, leaving 8 bases between them. This CDR3 comprises 12 residues. The CDR3 loop reads CSARRGRNEQFF. CDR3 DNA: TGCAGTGCTAGAAGGGGACGCAATGAGCAGTTCTTC.

The chain recombines TRBV5-1 with TRBJ2-5, with 12 nucleotides matching TRBD2. The V gene end was trimmed by 0 bases and the J gene end by 2 bases; junction bases not matched to a gene: 8. The CDR3 consists of 18 residues. The germline gives CDR1 SGHRS, CDR2 YFSETQ. The CDR3 sequence is CASSLAPTGLAGQETQYF. CDR3 nucleotides: TGCGCCAGCAGCTTGGCACCCACCGGACTAGCGGGACAAGAGACCCAGTACTTC.

This sequence joins TRBV21-1 and TRBJ2-5; the D call in the table, TRBD1, was not verified against the DNA. TRBV21-1 is a listed pseudogene. The CDR3 spans 15 residues. The CDR3 sequence is CASSKVWGWLETQYF. CDR3 sequence (DNA): TGTGCCAGCAGCAAAGTTTGGGGGTGGCTAGAGACCCAGTACTTC.

The J gene is TRBJ1-2, the V gene TRBV27; D is perhaps TRBD1 (5 bases). The CDR3 totals 15 residues. The V end lost 0 bases, the J end lost 3 bases, and 11 bases lay between the germline ends. The germline gives CDR1 MNHEY, CDR2 SMNVEV (reference sequence). The CDR3 DNA reads as TGTGCCAGCAGTTTATCTGCAGGGATGGACTATGGCTACACCTTC. It specifies CASSLSAGMDYGYTF.

The table lists this clonotype with a count of one. This chain uses TRBV20-1 with TRBJ2-3, with D uncertain. Trimming cost V 8 bases and J 1 base, with 10 bases left between them. CDR3 length: 12 amino acids. Per the germline V gene, CDR1 is DFQATT and CDR2 is SNEGSKA (reference sequence). Here the CDR3 reads CSTPSRTDTQYF. The CDR3 coding sequence is TGCAGTACTCCGTCCCGCACAGATACGCAGTATTTT.

This clonotype was detected only a few times. The J gene is TRBJ2-7, the V gene TRBV27; TRBD1 agrees at 8 bases. Trimming cost V 4 bases and J 1 base; bases outside gene matches: 9. This CDR3 has 16 residues. Germline V gene data show CDR1 as MNHEY and CDR2 as SMNVEV (reference sequence). The CDR3 bases are TGTGCCAGCAGTTACGCCGGGACAGGCACATCCTACGAGCAGTACTTC. This translates into CASSYAGTGTSYEQYF.

The chain is built from TRBV12-3 or TRBV12-4 and TRBJ2-1; 9 bases fit TRBD1. The CDR3 contains 15 residues. V shed 8 bases and J 7 bases; nucleotides not matched to a gene: 12. CDR3 bases: TGTGCCAGCCTCCCCCCGGGGACAGGGCGAAATGAGCAGTTCTTC. Its translation: CASLPPGTGRNEQFF.

The chain is built from TRBV25-1 and TRBJ2-4; D tentatively fits TRBD1 or TRBD2 (6 bases each). The last part of the DNA fits TRBJ2-5 better; the J call may be wrong. CDR3 length: 17 amino acids. The germline gives CDR1 MGHDK, CDR2 SYGVNS. The CDR3 loop reads CASSEFGGHAWGETQYF. The CDR3 DNA reads TGTGCCAGCAGTGAATTCGGGGGACACGCATGGGGGGAGACCCAGTACTTC.

The DNA of the CDR3 is TGTGCCAGCAGCACGACAGGGGGGGATGGCACTGAAGCTTTCTTT. Its protein product is CASSTTGGDGTEAFF. The chain joins TRBV3-1 to TRBJ1-1; 9 nucleotides align to TRBD1. There are 15 residues in the CDR3. V gave up 5 bases and J gave up 4 bases; unmatched junction bases: 8. The germline V gene encodes CDR1 LGHDT and CDR2 YNNKEL (reference sequence). Together with reference TRBV3-1 and TRBJ1-1, the CDR3 gives the full variable domain: DTAVSQTPKYLVTQMGNDKSIKCEQNLGHDTMYWYKQDSKKFLKIMFSYNNKELIINETVPNRFSPKSPDKAHLNLHINSLELGDSAVYFCASSTTGGDGTEAFFGQGTRLTVV.

CDR3 in amino acids: CASSPQAFGNQPQHF. The CDR3 DNA is TGTGCCAGCAGCCCCCAAGCGTTCGGCAATCAGCCCCAGCATTTT. V usage is TRBV7-8 and J usage is TRBJ1-5; D unresolved. This CDR3 is built from 15 residues. The V gene's germline CDR1 is SGHVS and CDR2 FQNEAQ. The ends were cut back, 5 bases at V and 2 bases at J, with 13 bases in the middle.

This chain joins TRBV13 and TRBJ2-3; 9 bases are a match to TRBD2. This CDR3 has 15 amino acids. CDR1 PRHDT and CDR2 FYEKMQ come from the germline V gene (reference sequence). The trim removed 5 bases at V and 4 bases at J, leaving 7 bases unmatched. CDR3 region: CASSRAGGTADTQYF. The DNA for the CDR3 is TGTGCCAGCAGCCGAGCGGGGGGTACGGCAGATACGCAGTATTTT.